What follows describes a single TCR beta chain. The data were taken from a study of Ad26.COV2.S vaccination and SARS-CoV-2 variants. Study as a whole: As a participant in COV1001, the donor was in the Ad26.COV2.S trial arm.

The data were produced by immunoSEQ multiplex PCR, yet TCRdb's version contains in-frame clones alone and is incomplete. The sample shows a few hundred thousand clones, 83% of them seen only once. The treatment: over 15 received Ad26.COV2.S at low or high dose, single or two shots; about 5 received placebo; per-sample allocation not given. Sampling occurred on day 63 after the first vaccine or placebo injection. This Boston cohort included adults aged 18-55 years. The TCR sequence derives from a person aged 18-60 years who received the Ad26.COV2.S COVID-19 vaccine or a placebo. The sample consisted of peripheral blood, taken in a trial of Ad26.COV2.S vaccine versus placebo.

CDR3 in amino acids: CASSTTGRLGGEQYF. In DNA form, the CDR3 reads TGTGCCAGCTCTACCACCGGCAGGCTCGGAGGGGAGCAGTACTTC. The V and J genes are TRBV18 and TRBJ2-7; D may be TRBD2 (6 bases). Germline CDR1 is KGHSH and CDR2 is LQKENI. This CDR3 has 15 residues. The V end lost 6 bases, the J end lost 7 bases, and 22 bases lay between the germline ends.